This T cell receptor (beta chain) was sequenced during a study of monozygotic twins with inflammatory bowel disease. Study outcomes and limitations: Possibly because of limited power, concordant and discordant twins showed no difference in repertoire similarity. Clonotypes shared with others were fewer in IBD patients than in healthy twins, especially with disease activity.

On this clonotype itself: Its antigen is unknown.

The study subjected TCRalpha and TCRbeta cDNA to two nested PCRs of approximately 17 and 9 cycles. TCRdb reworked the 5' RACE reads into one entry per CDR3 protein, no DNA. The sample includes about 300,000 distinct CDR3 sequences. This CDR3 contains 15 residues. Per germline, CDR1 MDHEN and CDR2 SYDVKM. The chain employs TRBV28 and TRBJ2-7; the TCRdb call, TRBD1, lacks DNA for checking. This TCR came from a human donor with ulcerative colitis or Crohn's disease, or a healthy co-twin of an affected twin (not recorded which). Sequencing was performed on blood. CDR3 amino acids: CASTSVRDRAYEQYF.